This T cell receptor beta chain was recovered during a study of cytomegalovirus exposure and HLA in healthy donors. General study points: Per a later analysis, HLA-associated TCR beta chains showed more clonal expansion than other, equally common TCR beta chains. Cytomegalovirus status was reportedly diagnosed by the classifier with high specificity and sensitivity. The authors later linked a missense DCLRE1C variant to TCR beta V- and J-gene trimming.

Sampled while nominally healthy, donors likely had unrecorded immune exposures. The primer mix had 60 Vbeta and 13 Jbeta primers. Here immunoSEQ multiplex PCR was the method, and the copy in TCRdb shows in-frame clones only, minus some. The sample records about 140,000 clones, just under 85% being singletons. Trimming pared 2 bases from V and 7 bases from J, leaving 11 bases between. The CDR3 spans 13 residues. CDR1 and CDR2 from the germline V gene are MNHNY and SVGAGI (reference sequence). This clone was observed a few times. What it binds is not known. Material for sequencing was PBMCs. The clonotype comes from a man aged 40-49 years in good health and CMV-seropositive. The rearrangement joins TRBV6-6 to TRBJ1-1, with D possibly being TRBD1 (6 bases). The CDR3 reads CASSYTPTGEAFF. The CDR3 DNA reads TGTGCCAGCAGTTACACCCCGACAGGTGAAGCTTTCTTT.